This T cell receptor beta chain originates from a study of Tregs in tolerant kidney transplant recipients. Study results and limitations: Biological reproducibility was not directly addressed in this study.

Mixed chimerism was transient after nonmyeloablative marrow transplants from related graft donors. Of note for this clone: Its antigen is still unknown. Read sequence stops 3 residues before the CDR3 end, and the germline J gene provides the missing end.

Clones were read by immunoSEQ multiplex PCR, and TCRdb kept only the in-frame ones, dropping some. The sample has roughly 6,700 clones. V was clipped by 3 bases and J by 9 bases, with 12 bases between them. CDR3 length equals 14 residues. Germline CDR1 MRHNA, CDR2 SNTAGT. Sequencing was performed on CD4+ T cells from blood (PBMCs), taken 6 months after the transplant. The sequence was collected from a human patient who received a combined kidney and bone marrow transplant. Some of these T cells may belong to the graft donor. This chain uses TRBV6-4 with TRBJ1-6, with a weak D call TRBD1 (6 bases). The CDR3 DNA, read in part, is TGTGCCAGCAGTGAAATACAGGGACGTTCACCC. It specifies CASSEIQGRSP. The CDR3 in full is CASSEIQGRSPLHF.